This T cell receptor beta chain is drawn from a study of cytomegalovirus exposure and HLA in healthy donors. Study-level findings and limits: Using a false discovery rate of 0.05, a later analysis showed that 16,951 TCR beta sequences were associated with HLA alleles. As confirmed in vitro, a few CMV-associated chains were specific for CMV antigens.

This CDR3 is 15 amino acids long. Trimming cost V 1 base and J 1 base, with 10 bases left between them. Germline CDR1 SGHAT, CDR2 FQNNGV. Both 60 Vbeta primers and 13 Jbeta primers went into the PCR. The assay was immunoSEQ multiplex PCR, and TCRdb's table has in-frame clones only and misses some. The specimen's table records 100,000 to 150,000 clones. As for this clone: What it recognizes is unknown.

This clonotype was obtained from a woman between 35 and 50 years old in good health and CMV-seronegative. The sequenced sample was PBMCs. The V gene is TRBV11-2, the J gene TRBJ1-1; D is perhaps TRBD1 (6 bases). In DNA form, the CDR3 reads TGTGCCAGCAGCTTAGGGGCAGGGGAGAACACTGAAGCTTTCTTT. This encodes CASSLGAGENTEAFF.